Sequencing of this T cell receptor (beta chain) was carried out in a study of regulatory T cells in long-lasting Graves disease. Findings of the study overall: Accuracy was possibly reduced by small sample size.

Losses at the gene ends were 2 bases for V and 4 bases for J; bases not matched to a gene: 4. This CDR3 is 14 amino acids long. Germline V CDR1 and CDR2: MNHEY, SVGAGI. The authors built TCR beta libraries using iRepertoire HTBI primers and Arm-PCR of CDR3 regions. TCRdb ran MiXCR on the multiplex PCR reads and lists one entry per CDR3 protein. This table holds around 250,000 distinct CDR3 sequences, around 20% found once. This clonotype came up once. Its cognate antigen is unknown. Time point reported: newly diagnosed GD, antithyroid drugs for less than 3 months. There was RNA extracted from PBMCs, and the TCR library was made from it.

Sequences were derived from peripheral blood mononuclear cells (PBMCs), sampled at new diagnosis, from a patient treated with antithyroid drugs. The gene calls are TRBV6-5 and TRBJ1-2; 7 positions match TRBD1. This TCR came from a female donor with Graves disease. The CDR3 region is CASSYSAGGYGYTF. The CDR3 coding sequence is TGTGCCAGCAGTTACAGCGCAGGGGGCTATGGCTACACCTTC.